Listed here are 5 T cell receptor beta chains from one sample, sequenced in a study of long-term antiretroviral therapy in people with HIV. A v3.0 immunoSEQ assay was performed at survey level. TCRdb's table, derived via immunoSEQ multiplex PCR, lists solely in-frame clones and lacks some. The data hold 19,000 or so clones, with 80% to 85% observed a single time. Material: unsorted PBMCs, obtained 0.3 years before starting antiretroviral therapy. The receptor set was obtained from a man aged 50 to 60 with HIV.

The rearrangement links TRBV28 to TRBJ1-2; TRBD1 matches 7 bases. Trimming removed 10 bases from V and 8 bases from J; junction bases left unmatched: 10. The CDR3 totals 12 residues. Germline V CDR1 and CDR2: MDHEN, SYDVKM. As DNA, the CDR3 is TGTGCCACCCTTAACAGGGGAGAAGGCTACACCTTC. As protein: CATLNRGEGYTF.

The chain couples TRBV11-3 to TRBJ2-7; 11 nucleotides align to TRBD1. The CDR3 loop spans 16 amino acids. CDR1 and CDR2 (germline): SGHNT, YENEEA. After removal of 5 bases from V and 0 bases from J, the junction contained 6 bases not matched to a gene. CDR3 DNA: TGTGCCAGCAGCATCACCGGGACAGGGGGCTCCTACGAGCAGTACTTC. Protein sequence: CASSITGTGGSYEQYF.

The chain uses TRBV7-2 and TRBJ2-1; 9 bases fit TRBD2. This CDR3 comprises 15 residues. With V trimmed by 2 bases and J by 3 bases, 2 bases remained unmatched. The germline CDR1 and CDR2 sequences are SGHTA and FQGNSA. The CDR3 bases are TGTGCCAGCAGCTTAATAGCGGGAGACTACAATGAGCAGTTCTTC. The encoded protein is CASSLIAGDYNEQFF. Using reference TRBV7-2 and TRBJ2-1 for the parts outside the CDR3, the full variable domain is GAGVSQSPSNKVTEKGKDVELRCDPISGHTALYWYRQSLGQGLEFLIYFQGNSAPDKSGLPSDRFSAERTGGSVSTLTIQRTQQEDSAVYLCASSLIAGDYNEQFFGPGTRLTVL.

The CDR3 loop is CASRTNGISYNEQFF. The CDR3 DNA reads TGTGCCAGCAGAACAAACGGGATCTCCTACAATGAGCAGTTCTTC. This chain links TRBV6-5 with TRBJ2-1; D might be TRBD2 (5 bases). CDR1 is MNHEY and CDR2 is SVGAGI in the germline V gene. With 6 bases removed from V and 0 bases from J, the gap between germline ends came to 12 bases. The CDR3 length is 15 residues.

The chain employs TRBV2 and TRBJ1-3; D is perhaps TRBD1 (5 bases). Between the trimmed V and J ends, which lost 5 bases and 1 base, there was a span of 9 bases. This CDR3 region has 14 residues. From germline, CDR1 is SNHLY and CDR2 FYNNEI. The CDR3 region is CASSTGTSGNTIYF. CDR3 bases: TGTGCCAGCAGTACCGGGACTTCTGGAAACACCATATATTTT.